The T cell receptor (beta chain) under discussion was sequenced for a study of regulatory T cells in long-lasting Graves disease. At the level of the study: Newly diagnosed Graves' patients had taken antithyroid drugs under 3 months.

The authors built TCR beta libraries using iRepertoire HTBI primers and Arm-PCR of CDR3 regions. TCRdb fed the multiplex PCR reads into MiXCR, producing one record per CDR3 protein. The sample has 350,000 to 550,000 distinct CDR3 sequences, roughly 15% seen once. This clonotype has ten or more counts. The time point was: newly diagnosed GD, antithyroid drugs for less than 3 months. From PBMCs, RNA was extracted and then used to make the TCR library. The sample also formed part of further work on T cells in Graves' hyperthyroidism and ophthalmopathy. That investigation notes: A set of HTBI primers served as the primers for a first-round RT-PCR of the TCR CDR3.

The receptor was isolated from a woman aged 45 to 65 with Graves disease. This specimen was peripheral blood mononuclear cells (PBMCs), taken at new diagnosis, from a patient treated with antithyroid drugs.

The CDR3 region has the DNA TGCGCCAGCAGCTCCTCAGGACACTCGAGCTCCTACGAGCAGTACTTC. Its translation: CASSSSGHSSSYEQYF. The rearrangement links TRBV5-1 to TRBJ2-7, with D possibly being TRBD1 (5 bases). Germline loops: CDR1 SGHRS, CDR2 YFSETQ. V was cut by 3 bases and J by 0 bases, with 16 bases left in between. The CDR3 sequence is 16 residues long.